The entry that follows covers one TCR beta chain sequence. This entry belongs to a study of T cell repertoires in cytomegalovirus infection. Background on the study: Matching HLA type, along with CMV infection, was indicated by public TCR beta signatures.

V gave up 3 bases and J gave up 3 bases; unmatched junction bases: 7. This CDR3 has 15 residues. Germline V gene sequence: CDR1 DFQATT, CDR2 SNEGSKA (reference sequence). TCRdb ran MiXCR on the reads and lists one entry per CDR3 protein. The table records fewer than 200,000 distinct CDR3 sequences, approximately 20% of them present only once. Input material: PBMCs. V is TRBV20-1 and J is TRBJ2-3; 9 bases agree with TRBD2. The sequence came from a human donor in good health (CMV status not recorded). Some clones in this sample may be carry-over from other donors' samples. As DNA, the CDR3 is TGCAGTGCTAGCGACTCTAGCGGGATAACAGATACGCAGTATTTT. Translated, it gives CSASDSSGITDTQYF.